This T cell receptor (beta chain) is from a study of monozygotic twins with inflammatory bowel disease. Regarding the study as a whole: Against healthy co-twins, IBD patients had lower TCRbeta diversity (measured by inverse Simpson).

TCRdb derives one entry per CDR3 protein from the 5' RACE reads, leaving out DNA. This sample contains approximately 380,000 distinct CDR3 sequences. The authors isolated total RNA from whole blood without sorting T cells. On this clonotype: Its target is unknown.

The CDR3 runs 15 residues. CDR1 SGDLS and CDR2 YYNGEE come from the germline V gene. The chain uses TRBV9 and TRBJ2-1; TCRdb's D gene call, TRBD2, goes unchecked for lack of DNA. The material sequenced was blood. This clonotype was sampled from a human donor with ulcerative colitis or Crohn's disease, or a healthy co-twin of an affected twin (not recorded which). CDR3 protein: CASSAGDYSYNEQFF.